This entry concerns a single TCR beta chain. Its cognate antigen has yet to be identified. No per-base quality is available; no much larger clone lies one base away. In light of the paper, this sample's time point label describes: less than 30 months on ibrutinib. For TCR beta library preparation, 1.5 to 2 micrograms of genomic DNA was extracted from cryopreserved PBMCs. Longitudinal blood samples from CLL patients on ibrutinib monotherapy underwent high-throughput TCR beta sequencing. The patients took part in an open-label, single-center phase 2 trial of ibrutinib monotherapy. This sample is drawn from a study of cytotoxic CD8 clonotypes in ibrutinib-treated CLL (dated by TCRdb to the early 2020s). Regarding the research as a whole: In this cohort, approximately 14 patients were treatment-naive and approximately ten were relapsed/refractory, while around 17 had unmutated IGHV. Partial responses were observed in 24 patients and complete responses in 2; after a median follow-up of 68 months, remission was maintained in 14 patients and progression was observed in some 12. Response samples were obtained after a median of 12 months of treatment, with a range of about 6 to 36 months. On average, each sample had 255,043 productive templates and approximately 100,000 productive rearrangements. Longitudinal samples were available for about 30% of the roughly 86 trial participants. Cryopreserved peripheral blood mononuclear cells were obtained before treatment, at response, and at either sustained remission or disease progression. Patients were still on ibrutinib when every remission and progressive disease sample was collected. Results the study describes overall, beyond this receptor: Baseline clonality was found to be higher than that of age-matched healthy donors and was strongly correlated with circulating CD8+ T-cell counts. At ibrutinib response clonality went up, during sustained remission it held steady, and at progression it dropped back toward baseline. Public clonotypes were rare and either shrank or stayed stable during treatment, and the rise in clonality at ibrutinib response reflected expansion of private clonotypes. Sustained-remission and progressing patients did not have matched sampling times, and lymph node repertoires were not examined.

Reading from cysteine to phenylalanine, the CDR3 counts 15 amino acids. Just the 45-base CDR3 DNA is kept, in frame starting at base 1. In the germline V gene, CDR1 corresponds to MGHDK and CDR2 to SYGVNS. Trimming at the junction amounts to 0 bases on V and 8 bases on J, and the germline ends lie 13 bases apart. Each clonotype received, on average, around 10x coverage in deep resolution sequencing performed on a MiSeq, where the target depth lay between 1 in 1 million and 1 in 200,000 T cells. TCR beta libraries were generated with the immunoSEQ hsTCRB Kit. Under the source paper's analysis protocol: ImmunoSEQ Data Assistant and ImmunoSEQ Analyzer were used for data analysis, and V, D and J genes were assigned according to IMGT definitions. Clonality, which ranges from 0 to 1, was calculated as one minus the normalized Shannon entropy of productive rearrangement frequencies. Only overrepresented clonotypes making up at least 0.05% of the repertoire of each patient were included in the public clonotype analysis. Repertoires from roughly 13 age-matched healthy donors in immuneACCESS were used as clonality controls. TCRdb limited this immuneACCESS table to in-frame rearrangements with V and J called. A share of clones is missing; checked studies link under half to unresolved V genes, and the rest is unexplained. V and J calls and clone size are those listed in that table; D and trimming were worked out from the DNA. Across this sample there are about 120,000 clones, with around 85% seen only once. The ten largest clones capture over 2% of the sample.

The sequence was obtained from a human donor with chronic lymphocytic leukemia. The chain employs TRBV25-1 and TRBJ1-4; the D gene cannot be resolved reliably. Sequenced material: PBMCs, taken after 24 months of ibrutinib treatment. The CDR3 has the sequence CASSEYSGTREKLFF. DNA sequence: TGTGCCAGCAGTGAATATAGTGGCACTCGGGAAAAACTGTTTTTT.